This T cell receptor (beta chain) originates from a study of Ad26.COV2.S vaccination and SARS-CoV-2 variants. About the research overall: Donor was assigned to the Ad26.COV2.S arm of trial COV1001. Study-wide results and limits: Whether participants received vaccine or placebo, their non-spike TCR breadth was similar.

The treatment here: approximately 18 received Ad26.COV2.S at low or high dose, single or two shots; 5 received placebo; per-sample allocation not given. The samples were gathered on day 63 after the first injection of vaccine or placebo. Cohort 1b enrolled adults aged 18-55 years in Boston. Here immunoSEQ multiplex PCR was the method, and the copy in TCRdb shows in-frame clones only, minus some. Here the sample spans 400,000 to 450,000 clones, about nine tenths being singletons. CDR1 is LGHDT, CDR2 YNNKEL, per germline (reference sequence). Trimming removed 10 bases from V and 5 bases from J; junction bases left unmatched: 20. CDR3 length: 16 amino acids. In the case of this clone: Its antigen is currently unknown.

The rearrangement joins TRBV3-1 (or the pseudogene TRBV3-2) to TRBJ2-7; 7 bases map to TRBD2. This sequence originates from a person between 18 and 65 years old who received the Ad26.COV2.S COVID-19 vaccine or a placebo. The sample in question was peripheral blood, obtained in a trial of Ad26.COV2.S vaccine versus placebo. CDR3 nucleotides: TGTGCCATCGGGTTAGGGGATAGCGGGTTTATCCACGAGCAGTACTTC. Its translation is CAIGLGDSGFIHEQYF.